Here is one T cell receptor beta chain with its context. Its matching antigen is unknown. The data were taken from a study of T cells in tuberculosis. Study results and limitations: Cases with active tuberculosis were adults, while controls were adolescents.

Tuberculin skin test and IGRA determined adolescents' latent tuberculosis status at entry. The method was immunoSEQ multiplex PCR; TCRdb's version includes in-frame clones alone and lacks a portion of them. This table has 35,000 to 40,000 clones, almost 95% appearing once. The CDR3 loop spans 14 amino acids. CDR1 and CDR2 (germline): SGHAT, FQNNGV. V was shortened by 3 bases and J by 2 bases, with 9 bases between the two germline ends. The chain uses TRBV11-2 and TRBJ2-3; D gene unclear. The source material was PBMCs. This receptor was identified in a donor aged 5-35 years with latent tuberculosis or without tuberculosis infection. Some clones in this sample may be carry-over from other donors' samples. The CDR3 bases are TGTGCCAGCAGCTTTGAGGCCCACACAGATACGCAGTATTTT. It yields the protein CASSFEAHTDTQYF. The whole variable domain, remainder taken from reference TRBV11-2 and TRBJ2-3, is EAGVAQSPRYKIIEKRQSVAFWCNPISGHATLYWYQQILGQGPKLLIQFQNNGVVDDSQLPKDRFSAERLKGVDSTLKIQPAKLEDSAVYLCASSFEAHTDTQYFGPGTRLTVL.